Below are 10 T cell receptor beta chains sequenced from a single sample in a study of cytomegalovirus exposure and HLA in healthy donors. The PCR ran on 60 Vbeta and 13 Jbeta primers. The table came from immunoSEQ multiplex PCR; TCRdb's copy has only in-frame clones and leaves some out. The sample carries 90,000 to 110,000 clones, under 80% recorded once. The specimen was PBMCs. The receptors shown here come from a woman aged 45 to 65 in good health and CMV-seropositive.

This clone was picked up one time. This sequence joins TRBV6-5 and TRBJ1-2; TRBD1 is a possible D gene (6 bases). Trimming removed 5 bases from V and 8 bases from J, with 9 bases in between. The CDR3 sequence is 11 residues long. CDR1 and CDR2 (germline): MNHEY, SVGAGI. CDR3: CASSGQSGYTF. CDR3 DNA sequence: TGTGCCAGCAGTGGACAGTCGGGCTACACCTTC.

This chain connects TRBV6-1 to TRBJ1-4; 8 bases are shared with TRBD1. Trimming removed 5 bases from V and 0 bases from J; junction bases left unmatched: 2. Germline lookup yields CDR1 MNHNS and CDR2 SASEGT. The CDR3 has 15 residues. Here the CDR3 reads CASSLGQATNEKLFF. The CDR3 DNA reads TGTGCCAGCAGTTTGGGACAGGCAACTAATGAAAAACTGTTTTTT.

Comment on this clone: The sample carries other DNA sequences with the same CDR3. The V gene is TRBV5-4, the J gene TRBJ2-3; TRBD2 matches at 11 bases. V shed 0 bases, J shed 3 bases, and the junction held 0 bases outside the gene matches. The germline gives CDR1 SGHNT, CDR2 YYREEE (reference sequence). The CDR3 loop spans 15 amino acids. The CDR3 region has the DNA TGTGCCAGCAGCTTGGGACTAGCGGGGACAGATACGCAGTATTTT. Translation: CASSLGLAGTDTQYF.

CDR3 protein: CASSSILGQGGNTIYF. In DNA, the CDR3 is TGTGCCAGCAGTTCGATCCTGGGACAGGGTGGAAACACCATATATTTT. The chain couples TRBV6-6 to TRBJ1-3, with 9 bases lining up with TRBD1. The CDR3 length is 16 residues. Germline trimming cut 4 bases from V and 3 bases from J; bases unmatched to any gene: 7. The germline V gene has CDR1 MNHNY and CDR2 SVGAGI (reference sequence).

The rearrangement links TRBV9 to TRBJ2-3; the D gene is possibly TRBD1 (6 bases). From germline, CDR1 is SGDLS and CDR2 YYNGEE. V was pared by 3 bases and J by 5 bases, with 19 bases between. CDR3 size: 16 residues. CDR3 DNA sequence: TGTGCCAGCAGCGGGGACAATTTCATCAGGCAAGATACGCAGTATTTT. This sequence encodes CASSGDNFIRQDTQYF.

This clone came up once. This chain joins TRBV4-1 and TRBJ2-7; weak D call: TRBD1 (5 bases). Germline V gene lookup returns CDR1 MGHRA and CDR2 YSYEKL. V shed 0 bases and J shed 3 bases, with 12 bases lying between them. The CDR3 covers 15 residues. CDR3 coding DNA: TGCGCCAGCAGCCAAGATCACGGTCAGGGCTACGAGCAGTACTTC. Translated: CASSQDHGQGYEQYF.

The chain uses TRBV9 and TRBJ2-7; the match to TRBD2 covers 9 bases. With 9 bases clipped from V and 6 bases from J, the junction kept 19 bases outside the gene matches. CDR3 length equals 16 residues. CDR1 is SGDLS and CDR2 is YYNGEE in the germline V gene. The CDR3 loop is CANVAGAYPNRREQYF. The CDR3 bases are TGTGCCAACGTAGCGGGGGCCTATCCAAATCGACGCGAGCAGTACTTC.

The chain uses TRBV11-1 and TRBJ2-7; possibly TRBD2 for D (6 bases). This CDR3 comprises 13 residues. Trimming shortened V by 3 bases and J by 4 bases, and 10 bases separated the two germline ends. CDR1 and CDR2 from the germline V gene are SGHAT and FQDESV (reference sequence). The CDR3 reads CASSLGLGYEQYF. The CDR3 DNA sequence: TGTGCCAGCAGCTTGGGACTCGGATACGAGCAGTACTTC. The entire variable domain, with the rest obtained from reference TRBV11-1 and TRBJ2-7, is as follows: EAEVAQSPRYKITEKSQAVAFWCDPISGHATLYWYRQILGQGPELLVQFQDESVVDDSQLPKDRFSAERLKGVDSTLKIQPAELGDSAMYLCASSLGLGYEQYFGPGTRLTVT.

The chain carries TRBV13 and TRBJ2-5; TRBD2 might be the D (5 bases). The CDR3 loop spans 14 amino acids. Trimming took 5 bases from V and 7 from J, leaving 17 bases between them. Germline assignment: CDR1 PRHDT and CDR2 FYEKMQ (reference sequence). In DNA form, the CDR3 reads TGTGCCAGCAGCCCCCGGAGACTAAGGAGGACCCAGTACTTC. Amino acids: CASSPRRLRRTQYF.

The chain couples TRBV7-9 to TRBJ2-1; 7 bases align to TRBD1. The germline V gene has CDR1 SEHNR and CDR2 FQNEAQ (reference sequence). The CDR3 extends over 16 amino acids. V lost 2 bases, J lost 2 bases, and 6 bases stayed unmatched. CDR3 in DNA: TGTGCCAGCAGCTTAATAGTAGGACAGGCCTACAATGAGCAGTTCTTC. The encoded protein is CASSLIVGQAYNEQFF.